The clone carrying this TCR beta chain has just a few counts. Its antigen is undetermined. The data were obtained in a study of fetal regulatory T cell absence and autoimmunity. General observations from the study: Broadly similar TRB gene family usage was seen in pancreas and cord blood. Compared with cord blood, pancreas showed oligoclonal TCR enrichment, some clones over 80-fold. In IPEX syndrome, oligoclonal enrichment was read as supporting prenatal antigen-driven autoimmunity in the pancreas.

The assay was run at survey level. Here immunoSEQ multiplex PCR was the method, and the copy in TCRdb shows in-frame clones only, minus some. The sample lists 46,000 or so clones, approximately 80% occurring once. Germline V lookup: CDR1 SGHTA, CDR2 FQGNSA. Trimming pared 1 base from V and 0 bases from J, leaving 7 bases between. The length of the CDR3 is 14 residues. Sequencing was performed on cord blood. The gene calls are TRBV7-2 and TRBJ2-7, with TRBD1 as a possible D gene (6 bases). The receptor was derived from a newborn boy with IPEX syndrome. The CDR3 sequence is CASSLGDNSYEQYF. The CDR3 DNA follows: TGTGCCAGCAGCTTAGGGGACAACTCCTACGAGCAGTACTTC.